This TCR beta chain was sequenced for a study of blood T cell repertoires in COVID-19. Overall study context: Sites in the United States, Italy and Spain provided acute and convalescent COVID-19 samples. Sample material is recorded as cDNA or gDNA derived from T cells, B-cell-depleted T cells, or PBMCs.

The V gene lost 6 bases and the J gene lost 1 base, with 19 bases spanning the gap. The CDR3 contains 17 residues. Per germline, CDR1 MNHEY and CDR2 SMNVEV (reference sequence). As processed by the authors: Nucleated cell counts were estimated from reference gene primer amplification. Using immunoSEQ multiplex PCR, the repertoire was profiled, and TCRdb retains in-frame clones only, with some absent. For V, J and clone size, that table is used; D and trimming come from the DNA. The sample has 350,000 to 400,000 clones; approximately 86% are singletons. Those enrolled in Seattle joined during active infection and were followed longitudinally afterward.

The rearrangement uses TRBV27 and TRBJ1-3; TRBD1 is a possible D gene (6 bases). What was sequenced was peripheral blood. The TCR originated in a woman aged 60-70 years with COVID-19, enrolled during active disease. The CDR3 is CASSPRAGEASGNTIYF. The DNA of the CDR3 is TGTGCCAGCAGCCCCCGGGCAGGGGAAGCGTCTGGAAACACCATATATTTT.